These 8 T cell receptor beta chains came from one sample sequenced in a study of CD8+CD57+ T cells in acquired aplastic anemia. CDR3 and TCR beta VDJ profiling relied on a genomic DNA template. TCRdb ran MiXCR on the reads and lists one entry per CDR3 protein. The profile shows 100,000 to 150,000 distinct CDR3 sequences, less than 45% of them singletons. Sequencing was done on a sample of sorted CD4+, CD8+, or CD8+CD57+ T cells (not recorded which) from PBMCs. The receptors originated from a human donor in good health, serving as a control.

This clonotype was detected ten times or more. The chain carries TRBV4-1 and TRBJ1-1; D uncertain. Germline V gives CDR1 MGHRA, CDR2 YSYEKL. CDR3 length equals 15 residues. V was trimmed by 0 bases and J by 1 base, leaving 9 bases between them. CDR3 sequence: CASSQDAEGNTEAFF. As DNA, the CDR3 is TGCGCCAGCAGCCAAGATGCGGAAGGGAACACTGAAGCTTTCTTT.

The rearrangement joins TRBV4-2 to TRBJ2-1, with 8 positions matching TRBD2. Trimming cost V 5 bases and J 5 bases; bases outside gene matches: 8. The CDR3 covers 15 residues. In germline, CDR1 is LGHNA, CDR2 YNFKEQ. CDR3 residues: CASSATGRVDNEQFF. The CDR3 bases are TGTGCCAGCAGCGCGACCGGGAGGGTCGACAATGAGCAGTTCTTC.

Ten or more counts support this clonotype. The chain employs TRBV27 and TRBJ1-2; 8 bases align to TRBD1. Germline CDR1 and CDR2: MNHEY and SMNVEV (reference sequence). With V trimmed by 5 bases and J by 0 bases, 5 bases remained unmatched. CDR3 length: 15 residues. In DNA form, the CDR3 reads TGTGCCAGCAGTCCCAGGACAGGGACTAACTATGGCTACACCTTC. It is translated as CASSPRTGTNYGYTF.

A remark on this clonotype: Mismatch with germline at one junction end may stem from a read error. In DNA form, the CDR3 reads TGCGCCAGCAGCTTGTCACCGACTAGTTCGCATGAGCAGCTCTTC. Amino acid sequence: CASSLSPTSSHEQLF. This chain links TRBV5-1 with TRBJ2-1; a possible D gene is TRBD2 (6 bases). Per the germline V gene, CDR1 is SGHRS and CDR2 is YFSETQ. The CDR3 covers 15 residues. Based on the CDR3 plus reference TRBV5-1 and TRBJ2-1, the full variable domain is KAGVTQTPRYLIKTRGQQVTLSCSPISGHRSVSWYQQTPGQGLQFLFEYFSETQRNKGNFPGRFSGRQFSNSRSEMNVSTLELGDSALYLCASSLSPTSSHEQLFGPGTRLTVL.

The genes are TRBV7-8 and TRBJ1-2; D is uncertain. This CDR3 region has 10 residues. Germline lookup yields CDR1 SGHVS and CDR2 FQNEAQ. Between the trimmed V and J ends, which lost 10 bases and 4 bases, there was a span of 7 bases. The CDR3 nucleotides read TGTGCCACCGACACCTATGGCTACACCTTC. Amino acid sequence: CATDTYGYTF.

In the case of this clonotype: A read error may explain this, as a much larger clone is one base away. The DNA of the CDR3 is TGCGCCAGCAGCGATCCGGGACAGGCCCTAGGGACCCAGTACTTC. As protein: CASSDPGQALGTQYF. The V call is TRBV5-1, the J call TRBJ2-5, with 8 bases aligning to TRBD1. Germline trimming cut 4 bases from V and 7 bases from J; bases unmatched to any gene: 12. The length of the CDR3 is 15 residues. Per the germline V gene, CDR1 is SGHRS and CDR2 is YFSETQ.

This clonotype was seen ten or more times. The gene calls are TRBV19 and TRBJ2-7, with 7 bases that match TRBD1. V dropped 4 bases and J dropped 5; count of bases not matched to a gene: 11. CDR3 length equals 15 residues. Germline V gene lookup returns CDR1 LNHDA and CDR2 SQIVND (reference sequence). CDR3 DNA sequence: TGTGCCAGTAGTACTCAGACAGGGTTTCTCGACGAGCAGTACTTC. Translated: CASSTQTGFLDEQYF.

This clonotype was seen at least ten times. This CDR3 reads CASSPHPGRPYGYTF. The CDR3 nucleotides are TGTGCCAGCAGCCCTCACCCGGGACGGCCCTATGGCTACACCTTC. This rearrangement joins TRBV7-9 to TRBJ1-2; D is perhaps TRBD1 (5 bases). The germline CDR1 and CDR2 sequences are SEHNR and FQNEAQ (reference sequence). This CDR3 spans 15 amino acids. V dropped 5 bases and J dropped 4 bases, with 17 bases sitting between them.